Given below is one TCR beta chain in context. The germline CDR1 and CDR2 sequences are MNHNS and SASEGT. Trimming stripped 5 bases from V and 0 bases from J, with 5 bases between. This CDR3 has 12 amino acids. This sample was taken from a study of identical twins. Each CDR3 protein is one row after TCRdb ran MiXCR on the 5' RACE reads. The sample lists under 400,000 distinct CDR3 sequences; 9% were seen once. The genes are TRBV6-1 and TRBJ2-7, with D unclear. Sequences were obtained from naive T cells sorted from blood. This TCR was sampled from a woman aged 45-59 years in good health. The CDR3 bases are TGTGCCAGCAGTACTCTCTCCTACGAGCAGTACGTC. Translation gives CASSTLSYEQYV.